This T cell receptor (beta chain) comes out of a study of T cell repertoires in cytomegalovirus infection. Study background: CMV infection and matching HLA type were both indicated by public TCR beta signatures.

A single record per CDR3 protein comes from TCRdb applying MiXCR to the reads. The repertoire consists of about 180,000 distinct CDR3 sequences, with about a sixth occurring once and the leading ten covering approximately 25%. In the case of this clonotype: The antigen is not known.

Findings and caveats of the study: Clonotypes of TCR beta that were HLA-C-restricted and CMV-specific dominated the ex vivo response. Using cumulative public TCR beta family frequency, the authors identified those who carried CMV together with the relevant HLA.

The clonotype originates from a human donor in good health (CMV status not recorded). Some clones in this sample may be carry-over from other donors' samples. The sample was CD8+ T cells from PBMCs.

In DNA, the CDR3 is TGTGCCAGCAGCTCCCATCGACGGCTCTTAGGGTACACCTTC. This codes for CASSSHRRLLGYTF. The chain employs TRBV7-2 and TRBJ1-2; D call uncertain. In germline, CDR1 is SGHTA, CDR2 FQGNSA. V lost 4 bases, J lost 11 bases, and 20 bases lay in between. The CDR3 is made up of 14 amino acids.